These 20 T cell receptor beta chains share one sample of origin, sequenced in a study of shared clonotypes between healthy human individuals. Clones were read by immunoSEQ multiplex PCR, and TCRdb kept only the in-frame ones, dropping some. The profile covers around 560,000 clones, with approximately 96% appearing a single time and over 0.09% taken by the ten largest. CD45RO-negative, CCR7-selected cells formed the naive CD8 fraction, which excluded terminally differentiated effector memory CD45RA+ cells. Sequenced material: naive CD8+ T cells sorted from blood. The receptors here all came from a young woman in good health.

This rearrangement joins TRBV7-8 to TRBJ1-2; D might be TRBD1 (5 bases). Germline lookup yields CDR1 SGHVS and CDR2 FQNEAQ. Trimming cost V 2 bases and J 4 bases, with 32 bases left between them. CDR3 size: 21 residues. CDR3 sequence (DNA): TGTGCCAGCAGCTTAAAGGGACCTGACGGCGGGGAGGATATGGACACCTATGGCTACACCTTC. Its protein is CASSLKGPDGGEDMDTYGYTF.

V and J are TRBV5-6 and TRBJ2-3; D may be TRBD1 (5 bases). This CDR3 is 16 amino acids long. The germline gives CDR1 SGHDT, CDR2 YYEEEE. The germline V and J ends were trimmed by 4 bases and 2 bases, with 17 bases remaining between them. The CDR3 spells CASSTDMTASTDTQYF. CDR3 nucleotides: TGTGCCAGCAGCACCGACATGACAGCGTCCACAGATACGCAGTATTTT.

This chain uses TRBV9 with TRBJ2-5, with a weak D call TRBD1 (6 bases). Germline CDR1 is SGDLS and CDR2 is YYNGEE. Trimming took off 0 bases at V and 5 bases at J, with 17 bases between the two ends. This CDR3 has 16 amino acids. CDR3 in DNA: TGTGCCAGCAGCGTAGAGGGGGACCTATGGTCGGAGACCCAGTACTTC. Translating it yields CASSVEGDLWSETQYF.

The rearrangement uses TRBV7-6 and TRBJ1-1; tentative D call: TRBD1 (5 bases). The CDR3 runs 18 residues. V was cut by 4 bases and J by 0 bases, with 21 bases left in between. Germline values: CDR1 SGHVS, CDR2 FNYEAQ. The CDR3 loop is CASSSYPPGTLLNTEAFF. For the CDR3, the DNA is TGTGCCAGCAGCTCATACCCGCCCGGGACCCTCCTGAACACTGAAGCTTTCTTT.

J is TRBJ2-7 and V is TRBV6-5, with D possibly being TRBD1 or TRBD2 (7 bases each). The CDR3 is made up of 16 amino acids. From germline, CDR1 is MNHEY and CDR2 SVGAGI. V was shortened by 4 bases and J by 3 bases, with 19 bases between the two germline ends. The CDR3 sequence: CASSSREGAAYYEQYF. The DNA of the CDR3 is TGTGCCAGCAGTTCGAGGGAGGGGGCGGCATACTACGAGCAGTACTTC.

Here the CDR3 DNA reads TGTGCCAGCAGCCCGCGTGTCGGGGGGTCTGGGGCCAACGTCCTGACTTTC. Residues: CASSPRVGGSGANVLTF. V and J are TRBV7-6 and TRBJ2-6; 7 positions agree with TRBD2. The CDR3 runs 17 residues. After removal of 5 bases from V and 1 base from J, the junction contained 8 bases not matched to a gene. Germline assignment: CDR1 SGHVS and CDR2 FNYEAQ.

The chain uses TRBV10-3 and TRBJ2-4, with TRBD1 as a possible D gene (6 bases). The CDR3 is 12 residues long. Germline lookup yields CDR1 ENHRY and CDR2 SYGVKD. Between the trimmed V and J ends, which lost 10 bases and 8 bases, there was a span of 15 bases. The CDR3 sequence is CATGQGEDIQYF. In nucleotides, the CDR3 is TGTGCCACGGGACAAGGGGAAGACATTCAGTACTTC.

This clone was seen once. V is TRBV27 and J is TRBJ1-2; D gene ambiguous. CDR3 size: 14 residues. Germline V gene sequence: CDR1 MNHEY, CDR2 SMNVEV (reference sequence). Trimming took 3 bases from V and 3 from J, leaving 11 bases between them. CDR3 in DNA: TGTGCCAGCAGTTTCTCGGAGACTTACTATGGCTACACCTTC. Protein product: CASSFSETYYGYTF.

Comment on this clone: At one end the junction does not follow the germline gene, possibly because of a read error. For the CDR3, the DNA is TGTGCCAGTAGTTCGGGTCTATACACTGAAGCTTTCTTT. Translating gives CASSSGLYTEAFF. This chain uses TRBV27 with TRBJ1-1; D not resolved. The CDR3 contains 13 residues. Per the germline V gene, CDR1 is MNHEY and CDR2 is SMNVEV (reference sequence).

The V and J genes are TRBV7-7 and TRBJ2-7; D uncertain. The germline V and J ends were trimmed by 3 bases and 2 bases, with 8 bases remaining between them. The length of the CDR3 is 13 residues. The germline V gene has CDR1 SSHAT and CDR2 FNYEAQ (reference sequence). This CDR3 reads CASSLTPTYEQYF. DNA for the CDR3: TGTGCCAGCAGCTTGACACCGACCTACGAGCAGTACTTC.

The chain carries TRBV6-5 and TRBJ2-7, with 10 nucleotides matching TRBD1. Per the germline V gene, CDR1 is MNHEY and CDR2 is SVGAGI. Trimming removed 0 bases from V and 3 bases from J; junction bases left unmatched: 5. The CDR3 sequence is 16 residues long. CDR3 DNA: TGTGCCAGCAGTTACTCGACCGGGGACAGGGGCTACGAGCAGTACTTC. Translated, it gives CASSYSTGDRGYEQYF.

CDR3 in DNA: TGTGCCAGCAGCTTAGGCGGAATCCCCTACGAGCAGTACTTC. It is translated as CASSLGGIPYEQYF. The gene calls are TRBV13 and TRBJ2-7; D is ambiguous. CDR3 length equals 14 residues. With 0 bases removed from V and 2 bases from J, the gap between germline ends came to 8 bases. Germline V gene lookup returns CDR1 PRHDT and CDR2 FYEKMQ (reference sequence).

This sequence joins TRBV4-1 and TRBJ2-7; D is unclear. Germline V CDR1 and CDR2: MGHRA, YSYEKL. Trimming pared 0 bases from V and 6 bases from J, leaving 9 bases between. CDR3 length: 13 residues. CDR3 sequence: CASSQDWGSEQYF. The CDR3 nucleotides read TGCGCCAGCAGCCAAGATTGGGGTTCCGAGCAGTACTTC.

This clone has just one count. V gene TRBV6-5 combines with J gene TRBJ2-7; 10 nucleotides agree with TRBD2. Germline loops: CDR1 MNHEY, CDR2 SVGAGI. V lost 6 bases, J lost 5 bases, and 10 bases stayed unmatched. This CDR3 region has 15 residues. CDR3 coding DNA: TGTGCCAGCAGACCCGAGCGGGAGGGCCTCAACGAGCAGTACTTC. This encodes CASRPEREGLNEQYF.

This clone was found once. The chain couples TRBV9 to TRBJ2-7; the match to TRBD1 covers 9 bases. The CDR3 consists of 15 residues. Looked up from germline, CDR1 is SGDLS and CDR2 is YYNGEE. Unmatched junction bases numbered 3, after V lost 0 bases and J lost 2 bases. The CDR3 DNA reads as TGTGCCAGCAGCGTAGGGGGACAGGGACCCTACGAGCAGTACTTC. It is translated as CASSVGGQGPYEQYF.

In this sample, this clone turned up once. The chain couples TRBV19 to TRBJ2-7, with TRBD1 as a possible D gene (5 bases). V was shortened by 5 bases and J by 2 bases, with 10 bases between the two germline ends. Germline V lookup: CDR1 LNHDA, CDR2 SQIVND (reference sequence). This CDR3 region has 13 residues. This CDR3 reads CASSSGSTYEQYF. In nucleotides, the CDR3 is TGTGCCAGTAGTTCAGGGTCGACCTACGAGCAGTACTTC.

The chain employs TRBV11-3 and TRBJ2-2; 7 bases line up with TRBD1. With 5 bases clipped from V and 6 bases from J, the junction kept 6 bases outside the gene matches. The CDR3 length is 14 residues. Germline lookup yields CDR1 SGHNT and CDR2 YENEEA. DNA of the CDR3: TGTGCCAGCAGCCCCCGACAGGGATCCGGGGAGCTGTTTTTT. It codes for CASSPRQGSGELFF. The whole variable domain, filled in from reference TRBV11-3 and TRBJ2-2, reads EAGVVQSPRYKIIEKKQPVAFWCNPISGHNTLYWYLQNLGQGPELLIRYENEEAVDDSQLPKDRFSAERLKGVDSTLKIQPAELGDSAVYLCASSPRQGSGELFFGEGSRLTVL.

In nucleotides, the CDR3 is TGTGCCAGCAGTGAAGACAGGGGACCTAATGAAAAACTGTTTTTT. Protein: CASSEDRGPNEKLFF. V usage is TRBV2 and J usage is TRBJ1-4, with TRBD1 identical over 7 bases. This CDR3 region has 15 residues. The J segment lost 3 bases and the V segment lost 1 base, leaving 2 bases of the junction unmatched. Per germline, CDR1 SNHLY and CDR2 FYNNEI.

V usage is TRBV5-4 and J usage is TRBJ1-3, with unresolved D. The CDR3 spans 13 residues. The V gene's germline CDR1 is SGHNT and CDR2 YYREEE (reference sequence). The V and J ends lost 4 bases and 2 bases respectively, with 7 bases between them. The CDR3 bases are TGTGCCAGCAGCCTTGGGGCTGGAAACACCATATATTTT. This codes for CASSLGAGNTIYF.

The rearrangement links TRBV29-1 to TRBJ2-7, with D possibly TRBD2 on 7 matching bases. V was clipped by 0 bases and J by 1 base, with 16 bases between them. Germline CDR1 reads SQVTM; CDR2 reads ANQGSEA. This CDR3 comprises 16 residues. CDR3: CSVEDRRGHESYEQYF. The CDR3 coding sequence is TGCAGCGTTGAAGATCGGCGGGGGCACGAATCCTACGAGCAGTACTTC.